These 25 T cell receptor beta chains originate from one sample sequenced in a study of regulatory T cells in long-lasting Graves disease. To make TCR beta libraries, researchers used iRepertoire HTBI primers and Arm-PCR of CDR3 regions. Each CDR3 protein gets one entry after TCRdb re-called the multiplex PCR reads with MiXCR. Here the sample spans under 500,000 distinct CDR3 sequences, over 15% being singletons. The time point was: newly diagnosed GD, antithyroid drugs for less than 3 months. Making the TCR library involved RNA that had been extracted from PBMCs. The same data also contributed to another study, on T cells in Graves' hyperthyroidism and ophthalmopathy.

The source was peripheral blood mononuclear cells (PBMCs), collected at new diagnosis, from a patient treated with antithyroid drugs. These receptors all stem from a woman in her 30s with Graves disease.

The V call is TRBV27, the J call TRBJ1-2, with TRBD1 matching over 9 bases. The CDR3 runs 14 residues. J was trimmed by 4 bases and V by 6 bases; bases with no gene match: 6. CDR1 is MNHEY, CDR2 SMNVEV, per germline (reference sequence). The DNA for the CDR3 is TGTGCCAGCAGGCCCGGACAGGGGACCTATGGCTACACCTTC. Encoded protein: CASRPGQGTYGYTF.

This clonotype appeared many times. The CDR3 is CSARVWGEETQYF. The CDR3 DNA sequence: TGCAGTGCTAGAGTGTGGGGAGAAGAGACCCAGTACTTC. V usage is TRBV20-1 and J usage is TRBJ2-5, with a possible D match to TRBD2 (5 bases). The CDR3 has 13 amino acids. Trimming shortened V by 1 base and J by 3 bases, and 9 bases separated the two germline ends. Looked up from germline, CDR1 is DFQATT and CDR2 is SNEGSKA (reference sequence).

This clonotype was picked up many times. A junction end diverges from the germline sequence, so it may reflect a read error. This sequence joins TRBV10-3 and TRBJ2-5, with TRBD1 as a possible D gene (7 bases). Germline V gene lookup returns CDR1 ENHRY and CDR2 SYGVKD. The length of the CDR3 is 15 residues. This CDR3 reads CAIKRSGDSQEAQYF. CDR3 coding DNA: TGTGCCATCAAGAGGTCGGGGGACAGCCAAGAGGCCCAGTACTTC.

This clonotype was seen at least ten times. The chain's CDR3 is CASSQGGYSNQPQHF. CDR3 in DNA: TGTGCCAGCAGCCAAGGGGGCTATAGCAATCAGCCCCAGCATTTT. This chain connects TRBV3-1 to TRBJ1-5; possible D gene TRBD1, 5 bases. This CDR3 is 15 amino acids long. Trimming removed 1 base at V and 0 bases at J, with 7 bases between. Germline loops: CDR1 LGHDT, CDR2 YNNKEL (reference sequence). Supplemented by reference TRBV3-1 and TRBJ1-5, the full variable domain reads DTAVSQTPKYLVTQMGNDKSIKCEQNLGHDTMYWYKQDSKKFLKIMFSYNNKELIINETVPNRFSPKSPDKAHLNLHINSLELGDSAVYFCASSQGGYSNQPQHFGDGTRLSIL.

The genes are TRBV30 and TRBJ2-7; D is perhaps TRBD1 or TRBD2 (5 bases each). The CDR3 covers 12 residues. V lost 0 bases to trimming and J lost 7 bases, with 10 bases between them. CDR1 GTSNPN and CDR2 SVGIG come from the germline V gene (reference sequence). CDR3 in amino acids: CAWSVLGGEQYF. The CDR3 nucleotides read TGTGCCTGGAGTGTACTTGGGGGTGAGCAGTACTTC. The full variable domain, completed using reference TRBV30 and TRBJ2-7, is SQTIHQWPATLVQPVGSPLSLECTVEGTSNPNLYWYRQAAGRGLQLLFYSVGIGQISSEVPQNLSASRPQDRQFILSSKKLLLSDSGFYLCAWSVLGGEQYFGPGTRLTVT.

This clonotype was recorded many times. V gene TRBV7-9 combines with J gene TRBJ2-1; 8 nucleotides align to TRBD1. The germline CDR1 and CDR2 sequences are SEHNR and FQNEAQ (reference sequence). This CDR3 is 16 amino acids long. With V trimmed by 0 bases and J by 9 bases, 10 bases remained unmatched. The CDR3 DNA sequence: TGTGCCAGCAGCTTAGCGCGACAGGGGTGGGTGGCTGAGCAGTTCTTC. Translated, it gives CASSLARQGWVAEQFF.

This clonotype was counted at least ten times. V and J are TRBV29-1 and TRBJ1-1, with TRBD1 as a possible D gene (6 bases). The length of the CDR3 is 13 residues. V shed 6 bases and J shed 2 bases, with 13 bases lying between them. Germline CDR1 SQVTM, CDR2 ANQGSEA. The CDR3 region is CSVGQGSNTEAFF. The CDR3 region has the DNA TGCAGCGTAGGGCAGGGGAGCAACACTGAAGCTTTCTTT.

The sample holds many counts of this clonotype. The chain combines TRBV18 with TRBJ1-2; D is undetermined. With 3 bases removed from V and 3 bases from J, the gap between germline ends came to 8 bases. CDR1 and CDR2 from the germline V gene are KGHSH and LQKENI. This CDR3 is 13 amino acids long. CDR3 amino acids: CASSPPDDYGYTF. The CDR3 bases are TGTGCCAGCTCACCTCCAGACGACTATGGCTACACCTTC.

This clonotype was detected many times. This rearrangement joins TRBV20-1 to TRBJ2-3; 7 nucleotides match TRBD2. Germline CDR1 DFQATT, CDR2 SNEGSKA (reference sequence). This CDR3 has 14 amino acids. V lost 1 base and J lost 2; bases outside the gene matches: 3. CDR3 in amino acids: CSARVAGDTDTQYF. The CDR3 DNA is TGCAGTGCTAGAGTGGCGGGGGACACAGATACGCAGTATTTT.

This clonotype was picked up many times. This chain connects TRBV30 to TRBJ1-2, with D unresolved. This CDR3 is built from 10 residues. The V and J ends lost 7 bases and 8 bases respectively, with 11 bases between them. Germline CDR1 is GTSNPN and CDR2 is SVGIG (reference sequence). The CDR3 reads CAFRLGGYTF. The CDR3 DNA reads as TGTGCCTTCCGGTTGGGCGGCTACACCTTC.

The CDR3 nucleotides read TGCAGTGCACCAGGACAGGAGGCTGAAGCTTTCTTT. It encodes CSAPGQEAEAFF. J is TRBJ1-1 and V is TRBV20-1, with 7 bases fitting TRBD1. The CDR3 runs to 12 residues. Germline V gene lookup returns CDR1 DFQATT and CDR2 SNEGSKA (reference sequence). Trimming removed 6 bases from V and 6 bases from J; junction bases left unmatched: 7.

This clonotype was counted ten times or more. The chain employs TRBV7-9 and TRBJ2-1; D call uncertain. Per germline, CDR1 SEHNR and CDR2 FQNEAQ (reference sequence). The V gene lost 6 bases and the J gene lost 8 bases, with 17 bases spanning the gap. This CDR3 spans 14 amino acids. In DNA, the CDR3 is TGTGCCAGCAGGGCAGGTAGTTTTTTCGATGAGCAGTTCTTC. This gives the protein CASRAGSFFDEQFF.

The genes are TRBV5-5 and TRBJ1-2, with 7 bases identical to TRBD1. The germline V gene encodes CDR1 SGHKS and CDR2 YYEKEE (reference sequence). The CDR3 spans 14 residues. V was pared by 3 bases and J by 5 bases, with 7 bases of the junction left unmatched. As DNA, the CDR3 is TGTGCCAGCAGCTCCGGGGAGGGGGCTTATGGCTACACCTTC. Its translation: CASSSGEGAYGYTF.

The chain joins TRBV2 to TRBJ2-7, with D perhaps being TRBD1 or TRBD2 (5 bases each). This CDR3 contains 14 residues. The V and J ends lost 6 bases and 1 base respectively, with 13 bases between them. CDR1 and CDR2 (germline): SNHLY, FYNNEI. The CDR3 sequence is CASRVGTGSYEQYF. The CDR3 nucleotides are TGTGCCAGCAGGGTCGGGACGGGTTCCTACGAGCAGTACTTC.

This clonotype has a count of ten or more. This chain links TRBV6-1 with TRBJ2-1; the match to TRBD1 covers 9 bases. With 8 bases clipped from V and 3 bases from J, the junction kept 5 bases outside the gene matches. This CDR3 spans 14 amino acids. Germline CDR1 is MNHNS and CDR2 is SASEGT. CDR3 nucleotides: TGTGCCAGCGGAAGACAGGGGGACTACAATGAGCAGTTCTTC. As protein: CASGRQGDYNEQFF.

This clonotype has more than one count but fewer than ten. The rearrangement joins TRBV5-4 to TRBJ2-1, with TRBD2 matching 8 bases. Germline values: CDR1 SGHNT, CDR2 YYREEE (reference sequence). V lost 0 bases to trimming and J lost 4 bases; unmatched junction nucleotides: 6. CDR3 size: 16 residues. CDR3 bases: TGTGCCAGCAGCTTGGAGGGACTAGGGATGTACAATGAGCAGTTCTTC. Translation gives CASSLEGLGMYNEQFF. Supplemented by reference TRBV5-4 and TRBJ2-1, the full variable domain reads ETGVTQSPTHLIKTRGQQVTLRCSSQSGHNTVSWYQQALGQGPQFIFQYYREEENGRGNFPPRFSGLQFPNYSSELNVNALELDDSALYLCASSLEGLGMYNEQFFGPGTRLTVL.

J is TRBJ2-7 and V is TRBV6-2 or TRBV6-3, with D possibly being TRBD2 (6 bases). CDR3 length: 13 amino acids. Looked up from germline, CDR1 is MNHEY and CDR2 is SVGEGT. The CDR3 bases are TGTGCGAGCGGGCCGTGGGATCCCTACGAGCAGTACTTC. Encoded protein: CASGPWDPYEQYF.

This clonotype was counted many times. The genes are TRBV28 and TRBJ2-6, with D unresolved. CDR1 is MDHEN, CDR2 SYDVKM, per germline. V lost 4 bases and J lost 4, with 8 bases in between. There are 14 residues in the CDR3. In DNA, the CDR3 is TGTGCCAGCAGTTCCATGAGGGGGGCCAACGTCCTGACTTTC. Protein: CASSSMRGANVLTF.

This clonotype was picked up many times. The CDR3 reads CASSLSGLAGVEQYF. The CDR3 DNA reads as TGCGCCAGCAGCCTCTCAGGACTAGCGGGAGTCGAGCAGTACTTC. The rearrangement uses TRBV5-1 and TRBJ2-7; 13 nucleotides align to TRBD2. V gave up 4 bases and J gave up 6 bases; unmatched junction bases: 7. The CDR3 sequence is 15 residues long. The V gene's germline CDR1 is SGHRS and CDR2 YFSETQ.

At least ten counts were recorded for this clonotype. The genes are TRBV7-3 and TRBJ2-1; possible D gene TRBD2, 6 bases. Germline CDR1 is SGHTA and CDR2 is FQGTGA. The CDR3 covers 15 residues. V dropped 3 bases and J dropped 5 bases, with 14 bases sitting between them. Written as DNA, the CDR3 is TGTGCCAGCAGCTTCCTGGGAGCGGGTAACAATGAGCAGTTCTTC. Translation gives CASSFLGAGNNEQFF.

Ten or more counts support this clonotype. This rearrangement joins TRBV3-1 to TRBJ2-7; D is unclear. This CDR3 region has 13 residues. Trimming removed 4 bases at V and 3 bases at J, with 10 bases between. Per the germline V gene, CDR1 is LGHDT and CDR2 is YNNKEL (reference sequence). The CDR3 spells CASSPSGGYEQYF. CDR3 bases: TGTGCCAGCAGCCCGTCTGGTGGCTACGAGCAGTACTTC.

The chain couples TRBV20-1 to TRBJ2-1; D gene uncertain. The V gene lost 3 bases and the J gene lost 2 bases, with 17 bases spanning the gap. Germline loops: CDR1 DFQATT, CDR2 SNEGSKA (reference sequence). The CDR3 has 16 amino acids. CDR3: CSASATRRVTYNEQFF. The DNA of the CDR3 is TGCAGTGCTAGCGCCACGAGACGGGTGACCTACAATGAGCAGTTCTTC.

This clonotype was recorded a few times. The rearrangement links TRBV6-1 to TRBJ1-1; D is undetermined. Germline V gives CDR1 MNHNS, CDR2 SASEGT. The CDR3 sequence is 12 residues long. V was cut by 6 bases and J by 7 bases, with 12 bases left in between. CDR3 nucleotides: TGTGCCAGCAGAGAGCTTCGAGTTGAAGCTTTCTTT. Translating it yields CASRELRVEAFF.

This clonotype was counted ten times or more. The chain joins TRBV12-3 or TRBV12-4 to TRBJ1-1, with D unclear. V was pared by 3 bases and J by 3 bases, with 11 bases between. The CDR3 spans 14 residues. Here the CDR3 DNA reads TGTGCCAGCAGTTTCCGGAGGTTGGACACTGAAGCTTTCTTT. Protein sequence: CASSFRRLDTEAFF.

The chain combines TRBV20-1 with TRBJ2-3; D is uncertain. The CDR3 extends over 15 amino acids. The V and J ends lost 3 bases and 0 bases respectively, with 13 bases between them. Germline loops: CDR1 DFQATT, CDR2 SNEGSKA (reference sequence). In nucleotides, the CDR3 is TGCAGTGCTAGTCAAAGGTTGCGGAGCACAGATACGCAGTATTTT. It is translated as CSASQRLRSTDTQYF.